This TCR beta chain is drawn from a study of cytomegalovirus exposure and HLA in healthy donors. As for the study in general: Around 77% of 398 genotyped donors fell in the Caucasian-associated ancestry cluster.

PCR amplification relied on 60 Vbeta primers (plus 13 Jbeta primers). Profiled with immunoSEQ multiplex PCR; TCRdb holds only in-frame clones, not every one. The sample lists 100,000 to 150,000 clones, approximately 74% seen once, with approximately 3.8% in the top ten. Trimming left V 1 base short and J 4 bases short, with 14 bases between. The CDR3 contains 16 residues. Germline CDR1 and CDR2: SNHLY and FYNNEI. The clonotype originates from a man aged 40-49 years in good health and CMV-seropositive. The chain employs TRBV2 and TRBJ1-5; weak D call: TRBD1 (5 bases). Sequences were obtained from PBMCs. The DNA for the CDR3 is TGTGCCAGCAGTGAAGGGGGACGGAGGGCTAATCAGCCCCAGCATTTT. It translates to CASSEGGRRANQPQHF.